This T cell receptor (beta chain) stems from a study of CD8 T cells in Susac syndrome. In the study overall: When their blood was taken, the Susac syndrome patients had either not yet had any therapy, were taking corticosteroids, or were taking intravenous immunoglobulin alone.

Sequencing targeted TCR beta in blood CD8+ and CD4+ T cells. The CDR3 covers 14 residues. The germline CDR1 and CDR2 sequences are SEHNR and FQNEAQ (reference sequence). Trimming removed 8 bases at V and 2 bases at J, with 15 bases between. RNA was extracted with the RNeasy kit, and a quantity of roughly 0.45 to 1 ug was reverse transcribed using random hexamers. The immunoSEQ assay covered 54 Vbeta and 13 Jbeta segments for CDR3. MiXCR was run by TCRdb on the immunoSEQ multiplex PCR reads, yielding one entry per CDR3 protein. The repertoire has fewer than 85,000 distinct CDR3 sequences, less than 95% of them found once; the top ten carry about 0.5%.

The chain combines TRBV7-9 with TRBJ1-1; tentative D call: TRBD1 (6 bases). Input material: CD8+ T cells from PBMCs. This TCR was sampled from a human donor with Susac syndrome. CDR3 protein: CASLRGGLNTEAFF. The CDR3 nucleotides read TGTGCCAGCCTTCGGGGGGGCCTTAACACTGAAGCTTTCTTT.